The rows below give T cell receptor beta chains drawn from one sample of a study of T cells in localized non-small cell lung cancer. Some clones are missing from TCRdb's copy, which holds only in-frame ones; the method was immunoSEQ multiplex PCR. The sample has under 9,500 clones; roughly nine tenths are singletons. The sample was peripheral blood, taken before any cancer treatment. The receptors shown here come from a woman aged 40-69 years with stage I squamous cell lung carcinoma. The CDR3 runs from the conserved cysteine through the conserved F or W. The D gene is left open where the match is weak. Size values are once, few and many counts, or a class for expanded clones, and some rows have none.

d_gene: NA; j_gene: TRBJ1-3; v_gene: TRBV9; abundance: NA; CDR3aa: CASSVGERTYSGNTIYF; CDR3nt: TGTGCCAGCAGCGTAGGAGAGCGAACCTACTCTGGAAACACCATATATTTT
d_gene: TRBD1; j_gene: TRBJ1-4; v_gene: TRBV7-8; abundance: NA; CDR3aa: CASSPTGVREKLFF; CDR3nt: TGTGCCAGCAGCCCCACAGGGGTACGGGAAAAACTGTTTTTT
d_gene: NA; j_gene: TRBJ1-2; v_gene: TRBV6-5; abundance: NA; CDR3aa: CASSSNGGFYGYTF; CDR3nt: TGTGCCAGCAGCTCTAATGGGGGATTCTATGGCTACACCTTC
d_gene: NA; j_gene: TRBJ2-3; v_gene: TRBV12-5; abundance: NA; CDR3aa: CASCESPLSSTDTQYF; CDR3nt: TGTGCTAGTTGTGAAAGCCCGTTATCTAGCACAGATACGCAGTATTTT
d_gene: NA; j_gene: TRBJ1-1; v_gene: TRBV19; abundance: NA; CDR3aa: CASTGLGTVSSLNTEAFF; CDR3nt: TGTGCCAGTACCGGGCTGGGGACCGTCTCTTCCTTGAACACTGAAGCTTTCTTT
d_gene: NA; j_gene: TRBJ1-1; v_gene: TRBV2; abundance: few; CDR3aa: CATKASLNTEAFF; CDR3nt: TGTGCCACGAAGGCCTCATTGAACACTGAAGCTTTCTTT
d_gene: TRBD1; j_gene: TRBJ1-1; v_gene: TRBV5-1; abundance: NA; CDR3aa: CASSSTGDNTEAFF; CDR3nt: TGCGCCAGCAGCTCGACAGGGGATAACACTGAAGCTTTCTTT
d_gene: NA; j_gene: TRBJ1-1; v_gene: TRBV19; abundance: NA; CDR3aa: CASSRQGMNTEAFF; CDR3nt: TGTGCCAGTAGTCGGCAGGGGATGAACACTGAAGCTTTCTTT
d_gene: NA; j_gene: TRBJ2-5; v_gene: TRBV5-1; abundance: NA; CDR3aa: CASSHGGTQETQYF; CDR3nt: TGCGCCAGCTCCCACGGGGGAACTCAAGAGACCCAGTACTTC
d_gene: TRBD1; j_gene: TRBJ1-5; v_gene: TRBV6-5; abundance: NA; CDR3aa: CASSPGQGQPQHF; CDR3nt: TGTGCCAGCAGCCCGGGACAGGGGCAGCCCCAGCATTTT
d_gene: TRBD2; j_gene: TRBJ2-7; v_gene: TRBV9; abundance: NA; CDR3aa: CASSVGLAGGKNEQYF; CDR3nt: TGTGCCAGCAGCGTAGGACTAGCGGGGGGGAAAAACGAGCAGTACTTC
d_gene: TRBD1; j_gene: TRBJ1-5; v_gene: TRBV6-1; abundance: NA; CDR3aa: CASSDRGIGNQPQHF; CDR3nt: TGTGCCAGCAGTGACAGGGGGATCGGGAATCAGCCCCAGCATTTT
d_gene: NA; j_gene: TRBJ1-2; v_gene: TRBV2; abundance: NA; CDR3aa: CASSEGLYGYTF; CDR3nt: TGTGCCAGCAGTGAAGGGCTCTATGGCTACACCTTC
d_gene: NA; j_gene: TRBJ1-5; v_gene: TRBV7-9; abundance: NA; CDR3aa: CASSLVEDQPQHF; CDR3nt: TGTGCCAGCAGCTTAGTTGAAGATCAGCCCCAGCATTTT
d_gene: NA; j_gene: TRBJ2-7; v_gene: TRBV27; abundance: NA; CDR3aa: CASRGISSYEQYF; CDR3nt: TGTGCCAGCAGAGGGATTAGCTCCTACGAGCAGTACTTC
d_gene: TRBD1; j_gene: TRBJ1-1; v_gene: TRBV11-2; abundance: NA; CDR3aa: CASSSWTGPMNTEAFF; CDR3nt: TGTGCCAGCAGCTCCTGGACAGGGCCAATGAACACTGAAGCTTTCTTT
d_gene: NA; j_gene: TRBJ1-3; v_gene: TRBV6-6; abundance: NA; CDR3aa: CASSRAGWESGNTIYF; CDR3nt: TGTGCCAGTTCCCGGGCAGGTTGGGAATCTGGAAACACCATATATTTT
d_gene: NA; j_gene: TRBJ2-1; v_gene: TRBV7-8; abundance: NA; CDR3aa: CASSEVGHRELSEQFF; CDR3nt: TGTGCCAGCAGCGAAGTTGGCCACCGGGAACTCAGCGAGCAGTTCTTC
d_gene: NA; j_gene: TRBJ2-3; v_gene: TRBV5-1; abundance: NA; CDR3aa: CASSLPRERPTDTQYF; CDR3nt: TGCGCCAGCAGCTTACCCCGAGAGCGCCCCACAGATACGCAGTATTTT
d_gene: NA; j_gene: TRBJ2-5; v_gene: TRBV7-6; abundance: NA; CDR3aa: CASSFLGGIGETQYF; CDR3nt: TGTGCCAGCAGCTTCCTCGGGGGCATCGGGGAGACCCAGTACTTC
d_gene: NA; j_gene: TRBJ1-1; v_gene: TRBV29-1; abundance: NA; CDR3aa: CSVEESRVEAFF; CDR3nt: TGCAGCGTTGAAGAATCCAGGGTTGAAGCTTTCTTT
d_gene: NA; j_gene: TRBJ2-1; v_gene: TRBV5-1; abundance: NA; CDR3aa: CASSLYTEQFF; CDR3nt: TGCGCCAGCAGCTTATATACTGAGCAGTTCTTC
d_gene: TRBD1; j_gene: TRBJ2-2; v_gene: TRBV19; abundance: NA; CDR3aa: CASSIETGGSGELFF; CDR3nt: TGTGCCAGTAGTATAGAAACAGGGGGATCCGGGGAGCTGTTTTTT
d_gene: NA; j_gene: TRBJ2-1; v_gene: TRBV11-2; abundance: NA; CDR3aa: CASSLGRFGDYNEQFF; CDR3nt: TGTGCCAGCAGCTTAGGGCGATTTGGGGATTACAATGAGCAGTTCTTC
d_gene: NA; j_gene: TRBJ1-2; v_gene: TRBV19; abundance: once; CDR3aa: CASSIAGAGDGYTF; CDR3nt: TGTGCCAGTAGTATTGCAGGGGCAGGGGACGGCTACACCTTC
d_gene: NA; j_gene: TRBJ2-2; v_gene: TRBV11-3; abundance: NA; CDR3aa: CASSSVVGELFF; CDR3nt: TGTGCCAGCAGCTCCGTGGTCGGGGAGCTGTTTTTT
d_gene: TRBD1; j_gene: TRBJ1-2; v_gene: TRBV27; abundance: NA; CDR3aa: CASSLRGTGTIGYTF; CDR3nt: TGTGCCAGCAGTTTAAGAGGGACAGGGACGATTGGCTACACCTTC
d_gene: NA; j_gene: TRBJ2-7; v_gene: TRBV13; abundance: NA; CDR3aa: CASSLQGLSSYEQYF; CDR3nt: TGTGCCAGCAGCTTACAGGGGCTGAGCTCCTACGAGCAGTACTTC
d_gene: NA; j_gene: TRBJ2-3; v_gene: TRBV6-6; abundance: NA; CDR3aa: CASSKGEPDTQYF; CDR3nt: TGTGCCAGCAGCAAGGGGGAGCCAGATACGCAGTATTTT
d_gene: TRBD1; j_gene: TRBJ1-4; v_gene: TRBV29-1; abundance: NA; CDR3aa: CSVGTGSGEKLFF; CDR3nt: TGCAGCGTGGGGACAGGCTCCGGTGAAAAACTGTTTTTT
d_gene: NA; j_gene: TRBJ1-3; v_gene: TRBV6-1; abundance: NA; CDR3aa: CASGLYSGNTIYF; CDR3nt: TGTGCCAGCGGGCTTTACTCTGGAAACACCATATATTTT
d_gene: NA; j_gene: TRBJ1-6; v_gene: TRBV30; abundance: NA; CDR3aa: CAWSEGRVDYNSPLHF; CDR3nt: TGTGCCTGGAGTGAAGGACGGGTGGACTATAATTCACCCCTCCACTTT
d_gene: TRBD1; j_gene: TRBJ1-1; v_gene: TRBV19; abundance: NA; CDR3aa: CASSSGTGLVNTEAFF; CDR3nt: TGTGCCAGTAGTTCCGGGACAGGGCTGGTGAACACTGAAGCTTTCTTT
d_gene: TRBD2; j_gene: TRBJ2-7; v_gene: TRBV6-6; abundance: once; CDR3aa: CASSYSSGGGSYEQYF; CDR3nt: TGTGCCAGCAGTTACTCAAGCGGGGGAGGCTCCTACGAGCAGTACTTC
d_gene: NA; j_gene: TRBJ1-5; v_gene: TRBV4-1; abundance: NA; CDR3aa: CASSQEGAVYSNQPQHF; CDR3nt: TGCGCCAGCAGCCAAGAGGGGGCAGTTTATAGCAATCAGCCCCAGCATTTT
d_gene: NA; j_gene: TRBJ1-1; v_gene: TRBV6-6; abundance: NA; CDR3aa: CASTTMQGNTEAFF; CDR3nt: TGTGCCAGCACCACAATGCAGGGGAACACTGAAGCTTTCTTT
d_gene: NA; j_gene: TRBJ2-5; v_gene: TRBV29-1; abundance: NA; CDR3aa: CSVGLARQGTQYF; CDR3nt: TGCAGCGTCGGTCTAGCGAGGCAAGGGACCCAGTACTTC
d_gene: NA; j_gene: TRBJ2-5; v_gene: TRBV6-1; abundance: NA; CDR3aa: CASSERTGSQYF; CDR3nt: TGTGCCAGCAGTGAACGAACAGGGTCCCAGTACTTC
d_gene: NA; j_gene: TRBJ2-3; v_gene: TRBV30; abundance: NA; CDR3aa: CAWSGGWSGSADTQYF; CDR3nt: TGTGCCTGGAGTGGGGGGTGGAGTGGTAGTGCAGATACGCAGTATTTT
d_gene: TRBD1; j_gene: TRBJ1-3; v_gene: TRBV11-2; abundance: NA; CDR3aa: CASSLFGTGGNTIYF; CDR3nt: TGTGCCAGCAGCTTATTCGGGACAGGGGGAAACACCATATATTTT
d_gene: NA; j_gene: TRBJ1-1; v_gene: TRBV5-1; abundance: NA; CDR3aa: CASSSNPGPGLNTEAFF; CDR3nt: TGCGCCAGCAGCTCAAATCCGGGCCCGGGATTGAACACTGAAGCTTTCTTT
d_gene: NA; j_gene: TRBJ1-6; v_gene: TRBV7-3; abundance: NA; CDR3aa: CASSLQGSNNSPLHF; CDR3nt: TGTGCCAGCAGCTTACAGGGGTCAAATAATTCACCCCTCCACTTT